This T cell receptor (beta chain) originates from a study of prognosis after radiotherapy for stage I lung cancer. The TCR beta CDR3 region was amplified from genomic DNA, with two rounds of multiplex PCR being used for the amplification. Primers specific to each TRBV and TRBJ gene were used in first-round PCR. MiXCR was run by TCRdb on the multiplex PCR reads, yielding one entry per CDR3 protein. The table lists about 16,000 distinct CDR3 sequences, around 42% of them singletons. Points on this clonotype: The antigen is unknown.

The study's findings and limits: Medians of roughly 10,000 versus 7,000 showed unique TCR clone counts falling after stereotactic body radiation therapy. Lower values of Shannon entropy after stereotactic body radiation therapy were seen in patients who developed distant metastases.

Trimming removed 5 bases from V and 2 bases from J; junction bases left unmatched: 7. This CDR3 region has 15 residues. The germline gives CDR1 ENHRY, CDR2 SYGVKD. The gene calls are TRBV10-3 and TRBJ2-7, with 9 bases identical to TRBD2. The clonotype originates from a donor of 50 years or more with non-small cell lung cancer. This specimen was PBMCs, taken before or after stereotactic body radiation therapy (not recorded which). The CDR3 here is CAISQGLACTYEQYF. For the CDR3, the DNA is TGTGCCATCAGTCAAGGACTAGCGTGTACCTACGAGCAGTACTTC.